The T cell receptor (beta chain) described here comes from a study of blood T cell repertoires in COVID-19. Across the study: Acute and convalescent COVID-19 specimens originated in the United States, Italy and Spain. T cells, B-cell-depleted T cells, or PBMCs provided the cDNA or gDNA that served as material.

Worth noting for this clone: The junction and the germline gene differ at one end; a read error may be behind it.

In the original processing: For nucleated cells, counts were estimated from reference gene primer amplification. Data came from immunoSEQ multiplex PCR; TCRdb stores just in-frame clones and leaves some out. The V and J calls and the clone size are those of that table, but D and trimming were determined from the DNA. The sample has 350,000 to 450,000 clones, approximately 88% seen once. The sequencing sample was made of peripheral blood. The sequence was collected from a man aged 35 to 55 with acute or convalescent COVID-19.

CDR3 region: CASSLGEATYNEQFF. For the CDR3, the DNA is TGTGCTAGCAGCTTGGGGGAGGCCACCTACAATGAGCAGTTCTTC. The chain carries TRBV7-7 and TRBJ2-1, with a possible D match to TRBD2 (6 bases). The germline gives CDR1 SSHAT, CDR2 FNYEAQ (reference sequence). CDR3 size: 15 residues.